The present entry profiles one T cell receptor (beta chain) with its context. The specificity of this receptor is unknown. Per-base qualities were not stored, and no clone one base away is much larger. The data stem from a study of immune evolution from preneoplasia to lung adenocarcinoma (dated by TCRdb to about 2021). As for the study more broadly: HLA loss of heterozygosity was seen in about 7%, 15% and 30% of AIS, MIA and ADC lesions, and in no AAH lesions. The study combined immune gene expression, TCR sequencing and multiplex immunofluorescence to profile immune contexture across lung adenocarcinoma precursors and invasive adenocarcinoma. Resected precursor lesions (AAH, AIS, MIA) and invasive adenocarcinomas were compared with paired morphologically normal lung tissue. Sample size was based on specimen availability rather than a prior power calculation. Whole exome sequencing and methylation data from the same cohort of nodules were integrated with the immune data. The overall cohort was made up of about 50 patients with pulmonary nodules who had surgical resection. A total of around 52 patients contributed TCR sequencing data. It was reported in the study that 100 or so samples were used for TCR sequencing. POLYSOLVER was used to infer class I HLA alleles from exome data, and LOHHLA was used to detect allele-specific HLA loss.

The germline V gene encodes CDR1 GTSNPN and CDR2 SVGIG (reference sequence). From the cysteine through the phenylalanine, the CDR3 covers 13 amino acids. Just the 39-base CDR3 DNA is kept, in frame starting at base 1. Here V drops 5 bases and J drops 3 bases, and the junction holds 6 bases not matched to any gene. The patients had resection in Japan or China between about 2013 and 2018. Two lung cancer pathologists independently reviewed H&E slides to confirm the histologic diagnosis of every case. Premalignant or tumor cells were enriched for nucleic acid extraction by macro-dissection performed after pathologic assessment. FFPE tissue was used for DNA isolation with the AllPrep DNA/RNA FFPE Kit. What the authors observed across the whole study: The findings were based on association rather than direct causation, and larger cohorts with long-term follow-up and longitudinal biopsies were deemed needed. Because all patients came from Japan and China, whether the findings apply to Western populations was uncertain. The highest top T cell clone frequencies were observed in normal lung, and a progressive decrease in top T cell clone frequencies appeared to occur from AAH through AIS, MIA and invasive adenocarcinoma. Compared with EGFR-mutant or double wild-type lesions, KRAS-mutant nodules had the highest T cell clonality. Normal lung showed the highest clonality, whereas later-stage lesions appeared to have higher T cell density and diversity but lower clonality.

TCR beta CDR3 regions were sequenced from DNA using the immunoSEQ hsTCRbeta Kit. As for the original processing: TCR sequencing data were analysed with the ImmunoSEQ Analyzer. T cell clonality was defined as 1 minus Pielou's evenness, as computed on productive rearrangements. To measure T cell diversity, the inverse Simpson index was applied to productive templates. T cell density was defined as TCR beta template counts normalized to usable DNA, with usable DNA estimated by amplification and sequencing of housekeeping genes. Two-sided Kruskal-Wallis tests were used to compare TCR metrics across histologic stages. The source is immuneACCESS, and TCRdb retained only in-frame sequences with V and J called. Part of the clones is not carried over; for the studies checked, unresolved V genes explain less than half of this, and the remainder is unexplained. V and J calls and clone size are those listed in that table; D and trimming were worked out from the DNA. Across this sample there are several thousand clones, with over 65% seen only once. The ten top clones hold approximately 2.8% of the sample.

Material for sequencing was FFPE lung adenocarcinoma in situ tissue. This specimen's cell subset or site label, per the study, means: preinvasive adenocarcinoma in situ (AIS). The chain is assembled from TRBV30 and TRBJ2-7; 8 bases in the middle match TRBD2. This TCR derives from an older donor with lung adenocarcinoma. The DNA sequence is as follows: TGTGCCTGGTCGGGACTAGGAGGCTACGAGCAGTACTTC. This is translated as CAWSGLGGYEQYF.